The clone carrying this T cell receptor (beta chain) was seen a single time. Measured with immunoSEQ multiplex PCR; TCRdb has only the in-frame clones, and not every one. The sample contains 96,000 or so clones, 90% to 95% of which appear only once. This sample was taken from a study of blood T cell repertoires in COVID-19. As for the study in general: PBMCs, B-cell-depleted T cells, or T cells were the source of the cDNA or gDNA that made up the material.

The clonotype originates from a man in his fifties or sixties with acute or convalescent COVID-19. The sequencing input was peripheral blood.

CDR3 region: CASSPPWDSGRPDTGELFF. The CDR3 DNA follows: TGTGCCAGCAGCCCCCCCTGGGATAGCGGGAGGCCAGACACCGGGGAGCTGTTTTTT. The chain employs TRBV6-7 and TRBJ2-2, with 10 bases identical to TRBD2. TRBV6-7 is treated as an ORF (open reading frame) with a function not yet certain. This CDR3 has 19 residues. V trimming: 6 bases; J trimming: 3 bases; junction bases outside the gene matches: 16.